Shown below are 9 T cell receptor beta chains from a single sample sequenced in a study of cytomegalovirus exposure and HLA in healthy donors. This PCR relied on a set of 60 Vbeta primers and 13 Jbeta primers. Assay used: immunoSEQ multiplex PCR; TCRdb lists only in-frame clones, some missing. The sample shows just over 50,000 clones, and approximately 13% sits with its ten largest clones. Material for sequencing was PBMCs. These TCRs come from a woman between 55 and 75 years old in good health and CMV-seropositive.

CDR3 sequence: CASSVIPGQGAKAEAFF. DNA for the CDR3: TGCGCCAGCAGCGTCATACCGGGACAGGGGGCTAAGGCTGAAGCTTTCTTT. The rearrangement joins TRBV5-1 to TRBJ1-1, with TRBD1 matching over 12 bases. The CDR3 has 17 amino acids. Per the germline V gene, CDR1 is SGHRS and CDR2 is YFSETQ. Trimming took 4 bases from V and 6 from J; bases not matched to a gene: 13.

J is TRBJ1-1 and V is TRBV27, with D possibly TRBD1 on 5 matching bases. Germline loops: CDR1 MNHEY, CDR2 SMNVEV (reference sequence). V was trimmed by 7 bases and J by 0 bases, leaving 18 bases between them. This CDR3 region has 16 residues. The DNA of the CDR3 is TGTGCCAGCACCCCCGGGGGGATTCTTATGAACACTGAAGCTTTCTTT. Translation: CASTPGGILMNTEAFF.

The chain recombines TRBV6-5 with TRBJ1-6, with D tentatively TRBD1 (5 bases). With 6 bases removed from V and 9 bases from J, the gap between germline ends came to 18 bases. Germline CDR1 reads MNHEY; CDR2 reads SVGAGI. This CDR3 contains 15 residues. The CDR3 DNA follows: TGTGCCAGCAGCTCCCTCGGACAAGGCGCTTCACCCCTCCACTTT. It is translated as CASSSLGQGASPLHF.

The chain has TRBV27 and TRBJ2-1; possibly TRBD1 for D (6 bases). This CDR3 spans 15 amino acids. V dropped 6 bases and J dropped 5 bases, with 17 bases sitting between them. Germline V gives CDR1 MNHEY, CDR2 SMNVEV (reference sequence). The CDR3 protein is CASSRPGQGNNEQFF. The CDR3 DNA reads as TGTGCCAGCAGCCGGCCGGGACAAGGAAACAATGAGCAGTTCTTC.

The chain employs TRBV29-1 and TRBJ2-3; D perhaps matches TRBD2 (5 bases). Trimming removed 6 bases at V and 0 bases at J, with 10 bases between. This CDR3 comprises 13 residues. Germline V gene lookup returns CDR1 SQVTM and CDR2 ANQGSEA. The CDR3 is CSVAGYSTDTQYF. The CDR3 DNA reads as TGCAGCGTCGCGGGCTATAGCACAGATACGCAGTATTTT.

V usage is TRBV19 and J usage is TRBJ1-1, with D unresolved. Germline V gene lookup returns CDR1 LNHDA and CDR2 SQIVND (reference sequence). The CDR3 is 15 amino acids. V dropped 2 bases and J dropped 1 base, with 11 bases sitting between them. The CDR3 sequence is CASSILAPENTEAFF. CDR3 bases: TGTGCCAGTAGTATATTAGCCCCAGAGAACACTGAAGCTTTCTTT. The full variable domain, its missing parts supplied by reference TRBV19 and TRBJ1-1, is DGGITQSPKYLFRKEGQNVTLSCEQNLNHDAMYWYRQDPGQGLRLIYYSQIVNDFQKGDIAEGYSVSREKKESFPLTVTSAQKNPTAFYLCASSILAPENTEAFFGQGTRLTVV.

This clone is medium-sized by frequency. The chain recombines TRBV27 with TRBJ2-7; 8 nucleotides line up with TRBD1. The CDR3 loop spans 17 amino acids. The germline V gene has CDR1 MNHEY and CDR2 SMNVEV (reference sequence). V was clipped by 7 bases and J by 4 bases; unmatched bases: 18. As DNA, the CDR3 is TGTGCCAGCAAATATCTGGGAACCGGGACAGGAGCTTACGAGCAGTACTTC. It translates to CASKYLGTGTGAYEQYF.

This CDR3 reads CASTLTGGGWSEAFF. CDR3 nucleotides: TGTGCCAGTACCCTTACAGGGGGAGGTTGGTCTGAAGCTTTCTTT. This chain connects TRBV19 to TRBJ1-1, with 8 bases aligning to TRBD1. Per germline, CDR1 LNHDA and CDR2 SQIVND (reference sequence). This CDR3 spans 15 amino acids. J gave up 6 bases and V 7 bases, and 13 bases lay outside the gene matches.

The gene calls are TRBV5-1 and TRBJ2-6; no firm D call. Germline CDR1 SGHRS, CDR2 YFSETQ. V was cut by 2 bases and J by 0 bases, with 9 bases left in between. The CDR3 is 16 amino acids. The CDR3, as DNA: TGCGCCAGCAGCTTAGACATACGCTCTGGGGCCAACGTCCTGACTTTC. Translated: CASSLDIRSGANVLTF.